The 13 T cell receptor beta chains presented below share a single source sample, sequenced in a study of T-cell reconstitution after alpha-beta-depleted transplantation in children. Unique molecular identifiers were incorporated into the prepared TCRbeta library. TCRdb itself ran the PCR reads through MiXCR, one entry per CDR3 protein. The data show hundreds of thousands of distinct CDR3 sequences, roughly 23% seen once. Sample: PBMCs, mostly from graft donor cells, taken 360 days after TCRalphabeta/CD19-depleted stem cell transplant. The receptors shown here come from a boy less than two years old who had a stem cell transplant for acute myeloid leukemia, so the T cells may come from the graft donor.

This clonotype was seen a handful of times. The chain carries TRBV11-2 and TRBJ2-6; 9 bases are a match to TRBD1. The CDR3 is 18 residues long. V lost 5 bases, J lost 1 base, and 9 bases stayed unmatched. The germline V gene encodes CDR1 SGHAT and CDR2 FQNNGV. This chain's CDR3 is CASSRYDRGGSGANVLTF. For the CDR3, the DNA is TGTGCCAGCAGCCGTTACGACAGGGGGGGGTCTGGGGCCAACGTCCTGACTTTC. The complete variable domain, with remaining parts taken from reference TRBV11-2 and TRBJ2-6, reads EAGVAQSPRYKIIEKRQSVAFWCNPISGHATLYWYQQILGQGPKLLIQFQNNGVVDDSQLPKDRFSAERLKGVDSTLKIQPAKLEDSAVYLCASSRYDRGGSGANVLTFGAGSRLTVL.

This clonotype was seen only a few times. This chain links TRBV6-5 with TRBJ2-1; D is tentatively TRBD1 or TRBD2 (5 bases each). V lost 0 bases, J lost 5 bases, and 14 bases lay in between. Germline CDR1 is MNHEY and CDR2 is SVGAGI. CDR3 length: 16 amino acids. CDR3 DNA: TGTGCCAGCAGTTACTCGTCCGGGACGGTTAACAATGAGCAGTTCTTC. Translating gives CASSYSSGTVNNEQFF.

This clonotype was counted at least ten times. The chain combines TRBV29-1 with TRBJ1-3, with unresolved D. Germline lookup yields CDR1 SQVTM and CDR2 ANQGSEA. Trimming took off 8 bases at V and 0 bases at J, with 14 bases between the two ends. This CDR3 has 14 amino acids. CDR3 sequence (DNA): TGCAGCCCAGACTGTAACTTCTCTGGAAACACCATATATTTT. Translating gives CSPDCNFSGNTIYF.

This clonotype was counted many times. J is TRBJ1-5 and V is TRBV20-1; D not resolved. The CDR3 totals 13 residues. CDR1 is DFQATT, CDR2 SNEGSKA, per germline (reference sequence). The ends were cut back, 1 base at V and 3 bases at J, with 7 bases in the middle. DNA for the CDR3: TGCAGTGCTAGAGGGGCAGTCAATCAGCCCCAGCATTTT. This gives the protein CSARGAVNQPQHF.

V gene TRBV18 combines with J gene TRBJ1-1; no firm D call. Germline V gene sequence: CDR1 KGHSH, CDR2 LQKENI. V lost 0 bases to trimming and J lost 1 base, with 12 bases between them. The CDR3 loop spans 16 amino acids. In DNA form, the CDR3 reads TGTGCCAGCTCACCACCGGGAATGGCAGGGAACACTGAAGCTTTCTTT. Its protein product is CASSPPGMAGNTEAFF.

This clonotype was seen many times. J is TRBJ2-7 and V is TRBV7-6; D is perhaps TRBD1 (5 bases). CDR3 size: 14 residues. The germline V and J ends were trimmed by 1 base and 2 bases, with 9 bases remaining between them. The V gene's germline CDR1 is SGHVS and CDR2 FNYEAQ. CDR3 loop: CASSLEARAYEQYV. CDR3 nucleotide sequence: TGTGCCAGCAGCTTAGAGGCCAGGGCCTACGAGCAGTACGTC.

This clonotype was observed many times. CDR3 sequence reads: CASSPAGGLLPNTEAFF. In nucleotides, the CDR3 is TGTGCCAGCAGCCCGGCCGGGGGACTGTTACCGAACACTGAAGCTTTCTTT. This chain links TRBV7-9 with TRBJ1-1; possibly TRBD1 for D (5 bases). Trimming left V 5 bases short and J 1 base short, with 20 bases between. Per the germline V gene, CDR1 is SEHNR and CDR2 is FQNEAQ (reference sequence). The CDR3 sequence is 17 residues long.

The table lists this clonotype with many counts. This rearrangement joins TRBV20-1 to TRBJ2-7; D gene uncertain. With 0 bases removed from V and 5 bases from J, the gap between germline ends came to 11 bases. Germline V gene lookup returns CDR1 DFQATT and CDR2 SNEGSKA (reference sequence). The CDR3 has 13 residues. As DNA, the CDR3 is TGCAGTGCTAGAGATCGCGGAGTACACGAGCAGTACGTC. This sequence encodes CSARDRGVHEQYV.

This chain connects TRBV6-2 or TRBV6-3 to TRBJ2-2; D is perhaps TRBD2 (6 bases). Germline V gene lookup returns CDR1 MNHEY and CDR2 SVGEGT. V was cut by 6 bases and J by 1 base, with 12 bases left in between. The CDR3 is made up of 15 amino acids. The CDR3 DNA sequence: TGTGCCAGCAGCCTACGGGACTTGAACACCGGGGAGCTGTTTTTT. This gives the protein CASSLRDLNTGELFF.

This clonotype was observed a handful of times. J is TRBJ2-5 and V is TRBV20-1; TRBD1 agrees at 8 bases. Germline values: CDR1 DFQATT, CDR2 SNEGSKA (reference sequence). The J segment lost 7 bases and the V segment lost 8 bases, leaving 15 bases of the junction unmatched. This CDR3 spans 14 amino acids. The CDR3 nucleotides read TGCAGTCTGGGCTCGGGACAGGTTTTCTCGACCCAGTACTTC. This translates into CSLGSGQVFSTQYF.

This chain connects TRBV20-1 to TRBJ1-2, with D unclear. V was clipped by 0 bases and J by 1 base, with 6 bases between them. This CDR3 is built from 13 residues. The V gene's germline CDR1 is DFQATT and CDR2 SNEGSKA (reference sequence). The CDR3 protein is CSAREGNNYGYTF. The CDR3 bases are TGCAGTGCTAGAGAAGGGAATAACTATGGCTACACCTTC.

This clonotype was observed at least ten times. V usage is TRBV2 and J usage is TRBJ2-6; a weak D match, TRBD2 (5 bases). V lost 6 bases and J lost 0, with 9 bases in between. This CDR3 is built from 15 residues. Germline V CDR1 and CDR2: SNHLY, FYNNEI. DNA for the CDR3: TGTGCCAGCAGAGAGCGGTTCTCTGGGGCCAACGTCCTGACTTTC. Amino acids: CASRERFSGANVLTF.

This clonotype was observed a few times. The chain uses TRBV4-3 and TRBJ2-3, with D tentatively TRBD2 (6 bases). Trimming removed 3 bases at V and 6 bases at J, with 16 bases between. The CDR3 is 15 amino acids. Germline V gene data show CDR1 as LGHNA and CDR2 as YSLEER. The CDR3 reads CASSQKGLGVDTQYF. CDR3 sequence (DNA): TGCGCCAGCAGCCAGAAGGGACTGGGGGTGGATACGCAGTATTTT.